The sample holds one count of the clone carrying this T cell receptor beta chain. The method was immunoSEQ multiplex PCR; TCRdb's version includes in-frame clones alone and lacks a portion of them. The data hold nearly 110,000 clones, with about nine tenths observed a single time. The sample belongs to a study of blood T cell repertoires in COVID-19. Study-wide background: Donors in the United States, Italy and Spain gave samples during acute or convalescent COVID-19. PBMCs, B-cell-depleted T cells, or T cells were the source of the cDNA or gDNA that made up the material.

Between the trimmed V and J ends, which lost 8 bases and 4 bases, there was a span of 26 bases. CDR1 and CDR2 (germline): MDHEN, SYDVKM. The CDR3 sequence is 17 residues long. Sequenced material: peripheral blood. This rearrangement joins TRBV28 to TRBJ2-5; possible D gene TRBD2, 6 bases. This receptor was identified in a woman under 40 with acute or convalescent COVID-19. CDR3 nucleotide sequence: TGTGCCAGCCACCAGGGTTTTGTTTCGCTGGGGGGAGAGACCCAGTACTTC. It encodes CASHQGFVSLGGETQYF.